This T cell receptor (beta chain) came from a study of blood T cells in healthy people across ages. On the study more broadly: Roughly one uniquely barcoded beta molecule per two T cells was captured. General observations from the study: Across samples, TCR beta diversity tracked strongly with naive T cell percentage.

Alongside a J-beta primer mix, a sample-barcoded 5' primer served in a second PCR lasting about 7 to 11 cycles. Each CDR3 protein is one row after TCRdb ran MiXCR on the 5' RACE reads. The sample lists about 780,000 distinct CDR3 sequences, approximately 24% occurring once. There are 14 residues in the CDR3. Unmatched junction bases numbered 7, after V lost 9 bases and J lost 1 base. Germline CDR1 is MNHNS and CDR2 is SASEGT. Notes on this clonotype: What it recognizes is unknown.

This sample was shared with a second study, whose subject was T cells of mothers and their children. That report notes: A few healthy Caucasian mothers, along with their six children, were the donors. Sequencing got over 10 million TCR beta CDR3 reads from each mother and roughly 2.7 million from each child.

The specimen was blood. The chain carries TRBV6-1 and TRBJ2-5, with TRBD2 matching over 8 bases. This TCR was recovered from a boy younger than 18 in good health. CDR3 amino acids: CASGAGGPQETQYF. CDR3 nucleotide sequence: TGTGCCAGTGGCGCGGGGGGCCCCCAAGAGACCCAGTACTTC.